These 25 T cell receptor beta chains were all obtained from the same sample, sequenced in a study of tumor-infiltrating lymphocytes in primary liver carcinoma. Out of unsorted whole blood came the blood RNA, and germline DNA was extracted as well. The researchers produced TCR beta cDNA from around 500 ng total RNA with a constant-region primer. Each TCR beta library was derived from three nested multiplex PCR rounds that employed slightly modified ARM-PCR. A C-beta reverse primer was combined with TRBV1-TRBV30 forward primers in the first two PCR rounds, and each round had 10 cycles. MiXCR was run by TCRdb on the multiplex PCR reads, yielding one entry per CDR3 protein. The sample lists hundreds of thousands of distinct CDR3 sequences, 65% occurring once. The sequencing input was peripheral blood. These receptor sequences come from a man aged 40-50 years with primary liver carcinoma and hepatitis B virus infection.

This clonotype was observed a few times. The chain uses TRBV6-6 and TRBJ2-7; no clear D gene. Germline V gives CDR1 MNHNY, CDR2 SVGAGI (reference sequence). Trimming stripped 5 bases from V and 3 bases from J, with 8 bases between. The CDR3 has 12 amino acids. CDR3 sequence: CASSAGNYEQYF. In nucleotides, the CDR3 is TGTGCCAGCAGTGCAGGTAACTACGAGCAGTACTTC.

J is TRBJ2-2 and V is TRBV6-2 or TRBV6-3, with 7 nucleotides matching TRBD2. Looked up from germline, CDR1 is MNHEY and CDR2 is SVGEGT. The V segment lost 8 bases and the J segment 1 base; nucleotides outside the gene matches: 7. The CDR3 is made up of 15 amino acids. The CDR3 protein is CASRLAVVNTGELFF. The DNA for the CDR3 is TGTGCCAGCCGGCTAGCGGTGGTGAACACCGGGGAGCTGTTTTTT.

V is TRBV6-6 and J is TRBJ2-2; D is possibly TRBD2 (6 bases). The CDR3 is 19 amino acids. CDR1 and CDR2 from the germline V gene are MNHNY and SVGAGI (reference sequence). V gave up 2 bases and J gave up 5 bases, with 24 bases separating them. Here the CDR3 DNA reads TGTGCCAGCAGTTACCAAGAGAAGTCCGGGACTCCGCCAACCGGGGAGCTGTTTTTT. This sequence encodes CASSYQEKSGTPPTGELFF.

This clonotype was detected only a few times. This chain uses TRBV28 with TRBJ2-5; no clear D. The CDR3 runs to 16 residues. V lost 2 bases to trimming and J lost 4 bases, with 17 bases between them. Germline CDR1 and CDR2: MDHEN and SYDVKM. CDR3 coding DNA: TGTGCCAGCAGTTTAGCCCGTACTACCTCCGGAGAGACCCAGTACTTC. Translated, it gives CASSLARTTSGETQYF.

On this clonotype itself: Since the CDR3 does not end with the conserved phenylalanine or tryptophan, this likely comes from a read error. This chain connects TRBV19 to TRBJ1-2; a weak D match, TRBD1 (6 bases). CDR1 is LNHDA and CDR2 is SQIVND in the germline V gene (reference sequence). This CDR3 has 12 amino acids. V lost 6 bases to trimming and J lost 7 bases, with 12 bases between them. CDR3 nucleotide sequence: TGTGCCAGTAGACGGACAGCGGCTGGCTACACCTAC. Translation gives CASRRTAAGYTY.

CDR3 protein: CASSSGRGVTEAFF. CDR3 sequence (DNA): TGCGCCAGCAGCTCTGGACGGGGGGTCACTGAAGCTTTCTTT. The V and J genes are TRBV5-1 and TRBJ1-1; TRBD1 is a possible D gene (5 bases). The V gene lost 3 bases and the J gene lost 4 bases, with 13 bases spanning the gap. The CDR3 sequence is 14 residues long. Germline V gene lookup returns CDR1 SGHRS and CDR2 YFSETQ.

As regards this clonotype: A much larger clone sits a single nucleotide away, making a read error possible. The genes are TRBV6-2 or TRBV6-3 and TRBJ2-5; the D gene is possibly TRBD1 (6 bases). Germline-derived CDR1 and CDR2 are MNHEY and SVGEGT. Deletions cut 7 bases from V and 9 bases from J, with 21 bases between. This CDR3 contains 14 residues. The CDR3, as DNA: TGTGCCAGCACACCCCCAGGGGTTATGGAGGCCCAGTACTTC. Residues: CASTPPGVMEAQYF.

Points on this clonotype: This clone may be a read error of a much larger clone one base away. The chain links TRBV10-3 to TRBJ2-3; D is perhaps TRBD1 (6 bases). V was pared by 4 bases and J by 5 bases, with 19 bases between. Per the germline V gene, CDR1 is ENHRY and CDR2 is SYGVKD. The CDR3 loop spans 16 amino acids. CDR3 coding DNA: TGTGCCATCAGTGTGGGAAGGGGGAAGACGGTAGATACGCAGTATTTT. This codes for CAISVGRGKTVDTQYF.

In DNA form, the CDR3 reads TGCGCCAGCAGCCAAGAGCCGTCATCCACCCAACAGGAAAAACTGTTTTTT. Encoded protein: CASSQEPSSTQQEKLFF. The chain couples TRBV4-1 to TRBJ1-4; unclear D gene. Germline V lookup: CDR1 MGHRA, CDR2 YSYEKL. The CDR3 sequence is 17 residues long. Trimming took off 0 bases at V and 8 bases at J, with 19 bases between the two ends.

Comments on this clonotype: One base away lies a much larger clone, so this may be a sequencing read error. This chain connects TRBV6-5 to TRBJ2-4; the match to TRBD2 covers 13 bases. This CDR3 region has 15 residues. From germline, CDR1 is MNHEY and CDR2 SVGAGI. J was trimmed by 7 bases and V by 7 bases; bases with no gene match: 7. The CDR3 DNA reads as TGTGCCAGCAAAAAACTAGCGGGAGGGTCTAACATTCAGTACTTC. This translates into CASKKLAGGSNIQYF.

This clonotype was seen many times. The genes are TRBV6-6 and TRBJ2-3; D uncertain. The CDR3 sequence is 16 residues long. With 6 bases removed from V and 1 base from J, the gap between germline ends came to 17 bases. CDR1 is MNHNY, CDR2 SVGAGI, per germline (reference sequence). The CDR3 DNA reads TGTGCCAGCAGGGTACAGAGGAGTGGTGGCACAGATACGCAGTATTTT. Residues: CASRVQRSGGTDTQYF.

This clonotype was recorded many times. The chain uses TRBV5-1 and TRBJ2-4; 10 nucleotides match TRBD1. This CDR3 spans 14 amino acids. V trimming: 4 bases; J trimming: 14 bases; junction bases outside the gene matches: 12. Germline assignment: CDR1 SGHRS and CDR2 YFSETQ. The CDR3 is CASSLGDRGNSEYF. CDR3 bases: TGCGCCAGCAGCCTGGGGGACAGGGGTAATTCCGAGTACTTC.

As concerns this clonotype: This may be a read error: a much more frequent sequence differs by one nucleotide. The V gene is TRBV6-1, the J gene TRBJ2-2; no definite D call. The CDR3 has 14 amino acids. The V gene lost 5 bases and the J gene lost 9 bases, with 16 bases spanning the gap. CDR1 MNHNS and CDR2 SASEGT come from the germline V gene. CDR3 DNA: TGTGCCAGCAGTCCGACGGTGGTCCCCAGGGAGCTGTTTTTT. Amino acids: CASSPTVVPRELFF.

With respect to this clonotype: A much larger clone differs by one base, so this may be a read error. V is TRBV11-2 and J is TRBJ1-4, with no clear D. The CDR3 is made up of 15 amino acids. In germline, CDR1 is SGHAT, CDR2 FQNNGV. The CDR3 spells CASSLSRGPNEKPFF. The CDR3 DNA sequence: TGTGCCAGCAGCTTGTCCCGCGGACCTAATGAAAAACCGTTTTTT.

This sequence joins TRBV11-2 and TRBJ2-5; D possibly corresponds to TRBD2 (5 bases). Per germline, CDR1 SGHAT and CDR2 FQNNGV. The CDR3 spans 14 residues. Trimming left V 9 bases short and J 2 bases short, with 16 bases between. CDR3 amino acids: CARSQSGGQETQYF. The CDR3 DNA is TGTGCCAGAAGTCAAAGCGGCGGTCAAGAGACCCAGTACTTC.

This clonotype was counted between two and nine times. A read error may account for a junction end that differs from germline. The chain is built from TRBV19 and TRBJ2-3; possible D gene TRBD1, 6 bases. Germline V gene lookup returns CDR1 LNHDA and CDR2 SQIVND (reference sequence). This CDR3 region has 14 residues. CDR3 loop: CASSATGKADMQYF. DNA for the CDR3: TGTGCCAGTAGTGCTACAGGGAAAGCAGATATGCAGTATTTT.

This clonotype was detected a few times. The chain uses TRBV6-1 and TRBJ2-7; 8 positions match TRBD1. Per the germline V gene, CDR1 is MNHNS and CDR2 is SASEGT. The CDR3 is 14 amino acids. J gave up 9 bases and V 8 bases, and 15 bases lay outside the gene matches. The chain's CDR3 is CASRPGGRAIVQYF. The CDR3 DNA follows: TGTGCCAGCCGACCAGGGGGCAGGGCAATTGTGCAGTACTTC.

Regarding this clonotype: A much bigger clone sits one base away, suggesting this may be a read error. The genes are TRBV6-5 and TRBJ2-3; D possibly corresponds to TRBD2 (5 bases). Trimming removed 6 bases at V and 6 bases at J, with 7 bases between. This CDR3 spans 11 amino acids. Looked up from germline, CDR1 is MNHEY and CDR2 is SVGAGI. Here the CDR3 DNA reads TGTGCCAGCAGGGACTCGGATACGCAGTATTTT. Protein: CASRDSDTQYF.

On this clonotype: Sequence at one end of the junction differs from germline and may be a read error. This rearrangement joins TRBV6-2 or TRBV6-3 to TRBJ2-7; D is unclear. CDR3 length: 14 residues. CDR1 is MNHEY and CDR2 is SVGEGT in the germline V gene. CDR3: CASTPVESSHEQYF. The CDR3 region has the DNA TGTGCCAGCACCCCCGTCGAAAGCTCCCACGAGCAGTACTTC.

On this clonotype: Sequence at one end of the junction differs from germline and may be a read error. V and J are TRBV5-6 and TRBJ2-5; D unresolved. Germline-derived CDR1 and CDR2 are SGHDT and YYEEEE. CDR3 length equals 12 residues. The CDR3 DNA follows: TGTGCCAGCCGCTTGGTACAAGAGGCCCAGTACTTC. The encoded protein is CASRLVQEAQYF.

This rearrangement joins TRBV4-1 to TRBJ1-6, with D possibly TRBD1 on 5 matching bases. The length of the CDR3 is 15 residues. V lost 9 bases and J lost 8, with 20 bases in between. The germline V gene has CDR1 MGHRA and CDR2 YSYEKL. This CDR3 reads CARSQQEERDSPLHF. The CDR3, as DNA: TGCGCCAGAAGTCAACAGGAGGAGAGGGATTCACCCCTCCACTTT.

With regard to this clonotype: The conserved phenylalanine or tryptophan is not found at the CDR3 terminus, so this likely reflects a read error. This sequence joins TRBV5-4 and TRBJ2-1; 7 nucleotides agree with TRBD2. Germline CDR1 reads SGHNT; CDR2 reads YYREEE (reference sequence). V lost 4 bases to trimming and J lost 1 base; unmatched junction nucleotides: 11. The CDR3 runs to 17 residues. Written as DNA, the CDR3 is TGTGCCAGCAGCCCTTCAGGCGGGAGCCGGTCCTACAATGAGCAGTTCATC. This gives the protein CASSPSGGSRSYNEQFI.

This clonotype was detected many times. The chain joins TRBV4-3 to TRBJ1-6, with a tentative D call TRBD1 (5 bases). Germline CDR1 reads LGHNA; CDR2 reads YSLEER. Trimming took off 0 bases at V and 7 bases at J, with 10 bases between the two ends. The CDR3 has 15 residues. CDR3 coding DNA: TGCGCCAGCAGCCAAGAAGGGGACGGAAATTCACCCCTCCACTTT. Its protein is CASSQEGDGNSPLHF.

The chain links TRBV28 to TRBJ2-7, with D perhaps TRBD2 (5 bases). Between the trimmed V and J ends, which lost 4 bases and 3 bases, there was a span of 16 bases. The CDR3 loop spans 15 amino acids. Looked up from germline, CDR1 is MDHEN and CDR2 is SYDVKM. DNA for the CDR3: TGTGCCAGCAGTTCCTCGAGGGAAGGCTTCTACGAGCAGTACTTC. Its translation is CASSSSREGFYEQYF.

Concerning this clonotype itself: Given a much more abundant clone one base away, this may be a read error. This rearrangement joins TRBV10-3 to TRBJ1-2; D unresolved. The CDR3 covers 11 residues. The germline gives CDR1 ENHRY, CDR2 SYGVKD. The CDR3 loop reads CAISELGQYAF. CDR3 bases: TGTGCCATCAGTGAGTTGGGCCAGTACGCCTTC.